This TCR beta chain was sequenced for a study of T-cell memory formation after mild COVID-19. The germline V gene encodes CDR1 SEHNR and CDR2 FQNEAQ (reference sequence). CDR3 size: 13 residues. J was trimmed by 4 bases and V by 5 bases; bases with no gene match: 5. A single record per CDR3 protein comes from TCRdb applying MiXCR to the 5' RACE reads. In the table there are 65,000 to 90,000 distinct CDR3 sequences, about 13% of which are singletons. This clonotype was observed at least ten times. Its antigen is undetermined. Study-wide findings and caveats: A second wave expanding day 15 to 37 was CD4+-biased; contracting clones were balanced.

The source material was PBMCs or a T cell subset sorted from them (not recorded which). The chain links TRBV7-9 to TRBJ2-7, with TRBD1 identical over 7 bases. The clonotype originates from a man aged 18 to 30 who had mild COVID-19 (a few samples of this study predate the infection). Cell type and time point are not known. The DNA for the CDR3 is TGTGCCAGCAGCCCACCGACAGGGTACGAGCAGTACTTC. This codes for CASSPPTGYEQYF.